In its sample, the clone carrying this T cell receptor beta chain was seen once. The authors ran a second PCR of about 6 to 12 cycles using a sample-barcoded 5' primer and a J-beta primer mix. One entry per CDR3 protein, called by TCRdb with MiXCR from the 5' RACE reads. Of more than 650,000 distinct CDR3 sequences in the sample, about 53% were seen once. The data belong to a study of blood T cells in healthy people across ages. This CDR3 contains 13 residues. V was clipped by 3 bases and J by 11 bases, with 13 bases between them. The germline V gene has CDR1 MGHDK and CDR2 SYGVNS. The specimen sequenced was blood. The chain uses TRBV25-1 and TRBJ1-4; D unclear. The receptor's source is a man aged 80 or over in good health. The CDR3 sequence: CASSDIGAWKLFF. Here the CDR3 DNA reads TGTGCCAGCAGTGATATTGGTGCATGGAAACTGTTTTTT.